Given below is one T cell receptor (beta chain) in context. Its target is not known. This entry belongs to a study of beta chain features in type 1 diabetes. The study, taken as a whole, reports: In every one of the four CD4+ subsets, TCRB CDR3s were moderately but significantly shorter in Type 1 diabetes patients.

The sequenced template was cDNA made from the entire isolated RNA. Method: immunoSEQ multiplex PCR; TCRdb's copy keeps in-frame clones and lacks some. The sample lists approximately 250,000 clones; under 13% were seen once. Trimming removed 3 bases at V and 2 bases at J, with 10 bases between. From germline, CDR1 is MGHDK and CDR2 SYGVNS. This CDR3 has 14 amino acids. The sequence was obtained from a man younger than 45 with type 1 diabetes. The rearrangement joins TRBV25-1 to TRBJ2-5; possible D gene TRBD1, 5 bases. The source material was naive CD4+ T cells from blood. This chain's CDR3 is CASSDKNRQETQYF. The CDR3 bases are TGTGCCAGCAGTGACAAAAACAGGCAAGAGACCCAGTACTTC.